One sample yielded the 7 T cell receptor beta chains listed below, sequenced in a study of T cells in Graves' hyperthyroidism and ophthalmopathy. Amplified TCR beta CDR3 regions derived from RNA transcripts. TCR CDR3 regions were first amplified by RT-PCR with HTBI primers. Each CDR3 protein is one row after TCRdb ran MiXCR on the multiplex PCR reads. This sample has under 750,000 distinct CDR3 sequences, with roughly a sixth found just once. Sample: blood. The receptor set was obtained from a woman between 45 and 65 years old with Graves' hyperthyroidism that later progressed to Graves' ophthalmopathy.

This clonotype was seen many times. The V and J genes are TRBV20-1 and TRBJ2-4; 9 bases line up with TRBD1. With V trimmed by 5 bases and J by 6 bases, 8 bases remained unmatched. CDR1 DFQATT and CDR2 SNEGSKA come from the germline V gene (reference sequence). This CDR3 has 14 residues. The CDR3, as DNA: TGCAGTGCTGCCGGGACAGGGCTTTTAAACATTCAGTACTTC. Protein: CSAAGTGLLNIQYF.

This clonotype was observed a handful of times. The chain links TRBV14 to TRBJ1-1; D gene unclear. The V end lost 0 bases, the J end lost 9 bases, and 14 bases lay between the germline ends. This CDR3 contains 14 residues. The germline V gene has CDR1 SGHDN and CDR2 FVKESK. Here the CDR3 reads CASSQEVSAEKAFF. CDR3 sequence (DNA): TGTGCCAGCAGCCAAGAAGTATCGGCGGAAAAAGCTTTCTTT.

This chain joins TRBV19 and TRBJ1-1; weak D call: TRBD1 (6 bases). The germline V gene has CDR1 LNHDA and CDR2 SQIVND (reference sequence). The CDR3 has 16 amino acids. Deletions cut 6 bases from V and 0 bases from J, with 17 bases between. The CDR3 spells CASRPYGGQVNTEAFF. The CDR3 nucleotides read TGTGCCAGTAGGCCCTATGGGGGGCAGGTGAACACTGAAGCTTTCTTT.

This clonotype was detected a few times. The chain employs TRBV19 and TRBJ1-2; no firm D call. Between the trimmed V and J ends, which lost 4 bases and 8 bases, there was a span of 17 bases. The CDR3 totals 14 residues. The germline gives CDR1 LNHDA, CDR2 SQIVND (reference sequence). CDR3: CASSKRTDPGGYTF. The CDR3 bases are TGTGCCAGTAGTAAGCGGACGGACCCTGGGGGCTACACCTTC.

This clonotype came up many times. CDR3 sequence reads: CASSLNALGFARGSPLHF. In DNA, the CDR3 is TGTGCCAGCAGTTTAAATGCACTTGGCTTCGCTAGGGGTTCACCCCTCCACTTT. The chain recombines TRBV27 with TRBJ1-6, with D possibly being TRBD1 (5 bases). The V gene's germline CDR1 is MNHEY and CDR2 SMNVEV (reference sequence). This CDR3 spans 18 amino acids. V gave up 2 bases and J gave up 9 bases, with 23 bases separating them.

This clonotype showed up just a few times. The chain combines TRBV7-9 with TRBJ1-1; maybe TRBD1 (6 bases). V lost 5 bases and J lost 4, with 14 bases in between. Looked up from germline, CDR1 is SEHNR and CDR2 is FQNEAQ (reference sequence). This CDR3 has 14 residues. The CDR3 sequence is CASSPDSFVTEAFF. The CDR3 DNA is TGTGCCAGCAGCCCGGACAGTTTTGTCACTGAAGCTTTCTTT. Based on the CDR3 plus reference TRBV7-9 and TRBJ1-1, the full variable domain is DTGVSQNPRHKITKRGQNVTFRCDPISEHNRLYWYRQTLGQGPEFLTYFQNEAQLEKSRLLSDRFSAERPKGSFSTLEIQRTEQGDSAMYLCASSPDSFVTEAFFGQGTRLTVV.

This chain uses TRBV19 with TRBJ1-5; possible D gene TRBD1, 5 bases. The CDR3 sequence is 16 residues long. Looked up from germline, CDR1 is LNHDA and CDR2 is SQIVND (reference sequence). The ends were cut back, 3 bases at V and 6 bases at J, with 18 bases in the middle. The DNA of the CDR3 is TGTGCCAGTAGTATTTCGCCGGGGGGACCCCTTCAGCCCCAGCATTTT. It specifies CASSISPGGPLQPQHF.